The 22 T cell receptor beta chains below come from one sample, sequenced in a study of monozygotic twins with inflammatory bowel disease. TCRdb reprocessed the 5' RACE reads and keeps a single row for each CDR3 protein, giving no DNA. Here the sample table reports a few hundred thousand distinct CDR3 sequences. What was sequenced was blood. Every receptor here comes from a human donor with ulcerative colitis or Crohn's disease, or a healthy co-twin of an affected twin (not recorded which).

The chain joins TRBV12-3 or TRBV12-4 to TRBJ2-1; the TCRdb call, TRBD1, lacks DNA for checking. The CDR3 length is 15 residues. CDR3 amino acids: CASSSGWGGYNEQFF.

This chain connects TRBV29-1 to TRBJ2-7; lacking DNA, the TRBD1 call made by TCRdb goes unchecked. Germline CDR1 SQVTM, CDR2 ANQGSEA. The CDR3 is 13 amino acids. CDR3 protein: CSVEGTGAYEQYF.

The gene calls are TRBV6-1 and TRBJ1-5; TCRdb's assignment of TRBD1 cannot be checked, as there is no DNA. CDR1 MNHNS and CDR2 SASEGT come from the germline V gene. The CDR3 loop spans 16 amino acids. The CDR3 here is CASSPRPTGGNQPQHF.

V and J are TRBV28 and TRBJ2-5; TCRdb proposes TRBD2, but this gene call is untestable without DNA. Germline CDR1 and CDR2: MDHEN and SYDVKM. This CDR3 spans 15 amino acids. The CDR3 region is CASRSGLAAEETQYF.

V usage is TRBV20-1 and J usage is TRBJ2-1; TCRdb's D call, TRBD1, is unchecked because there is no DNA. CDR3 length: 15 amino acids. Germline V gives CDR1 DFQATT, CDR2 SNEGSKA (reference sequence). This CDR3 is CSARDRRGSYNEQFF.

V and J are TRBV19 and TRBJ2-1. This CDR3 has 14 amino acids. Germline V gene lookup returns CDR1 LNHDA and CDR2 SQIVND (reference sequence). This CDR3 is CASSIVVRYNEQFF.

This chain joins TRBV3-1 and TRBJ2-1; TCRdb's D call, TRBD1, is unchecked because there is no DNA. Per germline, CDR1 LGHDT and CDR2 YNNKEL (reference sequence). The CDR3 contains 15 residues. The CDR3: CASSQGQWSYNEQFF.

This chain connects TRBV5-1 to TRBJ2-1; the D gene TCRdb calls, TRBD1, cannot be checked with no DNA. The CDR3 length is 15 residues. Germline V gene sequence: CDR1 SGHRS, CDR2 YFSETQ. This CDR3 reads CASSLVGQKGDEQFF.

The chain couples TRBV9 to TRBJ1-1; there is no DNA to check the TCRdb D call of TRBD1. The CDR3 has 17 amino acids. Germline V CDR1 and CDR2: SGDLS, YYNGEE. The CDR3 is CASSGNRGGVGNTEAFF.

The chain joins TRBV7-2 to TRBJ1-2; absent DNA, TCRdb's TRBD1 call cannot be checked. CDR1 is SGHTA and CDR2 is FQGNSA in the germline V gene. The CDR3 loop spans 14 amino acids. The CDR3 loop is CASSTRQGFARYTF.

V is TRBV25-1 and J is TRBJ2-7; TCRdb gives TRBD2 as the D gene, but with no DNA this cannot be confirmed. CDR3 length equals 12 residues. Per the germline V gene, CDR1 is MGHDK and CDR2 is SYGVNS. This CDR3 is CASSVTRVEQYF.

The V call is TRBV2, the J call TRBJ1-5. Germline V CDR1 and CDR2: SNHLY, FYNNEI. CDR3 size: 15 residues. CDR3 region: CASSDFGRSNQPQHF.

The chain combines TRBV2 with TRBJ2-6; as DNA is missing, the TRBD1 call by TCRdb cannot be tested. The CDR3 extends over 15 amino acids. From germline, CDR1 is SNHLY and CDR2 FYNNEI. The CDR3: CASSPTGAGANVLTF.

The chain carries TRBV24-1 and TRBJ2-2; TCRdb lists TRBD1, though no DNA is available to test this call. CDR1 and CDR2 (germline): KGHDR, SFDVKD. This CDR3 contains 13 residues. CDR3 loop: CATGGGNTGELFF.

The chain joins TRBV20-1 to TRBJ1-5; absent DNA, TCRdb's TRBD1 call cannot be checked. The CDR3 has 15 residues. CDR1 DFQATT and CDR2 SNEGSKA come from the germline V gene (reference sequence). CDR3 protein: CSATPSPDRSQPQHF.

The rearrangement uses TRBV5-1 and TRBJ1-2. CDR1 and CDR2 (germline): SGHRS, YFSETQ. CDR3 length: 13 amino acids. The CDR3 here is CASSQGSLYGYTF. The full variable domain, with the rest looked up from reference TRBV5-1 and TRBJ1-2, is KAGVTQTPRYLIKTRGQQVTLSCSPISGHRSVSWYQQTPGQGLQFLFEYFSETQRNKGNFPGRFSGRQFSNSRSEMNVSTLELGDSALYLCASSQGSLYGYTFGSGTRLTVV.

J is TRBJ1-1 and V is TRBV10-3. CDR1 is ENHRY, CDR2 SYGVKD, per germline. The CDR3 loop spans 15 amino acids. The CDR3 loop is CAISVPRASGTEAFF.

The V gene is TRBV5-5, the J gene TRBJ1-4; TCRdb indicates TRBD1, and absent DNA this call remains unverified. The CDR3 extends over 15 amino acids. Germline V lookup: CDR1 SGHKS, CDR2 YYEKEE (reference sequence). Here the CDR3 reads CASSFPGQTGEKLFF. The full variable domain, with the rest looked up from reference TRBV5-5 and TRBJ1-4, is DAGVTQSPTHLIKTRGQQVTLRCSPISGHKSVSWYQQVLGQGPQFIFQYYEKEERGRGNFPDRFSARQFPNYSSELNVNALLLGDSALYLCASSFPGQTGEKLFFGSGTQLSVL.

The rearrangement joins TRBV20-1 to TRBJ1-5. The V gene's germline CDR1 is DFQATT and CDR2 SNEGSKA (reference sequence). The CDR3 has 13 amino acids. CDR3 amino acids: CSAIDYSNQPQHF.

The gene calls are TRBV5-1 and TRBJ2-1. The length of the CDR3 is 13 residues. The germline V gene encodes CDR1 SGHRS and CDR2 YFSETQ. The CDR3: CASSLDFDNEQFF.

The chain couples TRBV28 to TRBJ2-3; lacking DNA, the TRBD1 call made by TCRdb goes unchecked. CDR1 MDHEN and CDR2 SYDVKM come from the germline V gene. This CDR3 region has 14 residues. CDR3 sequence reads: CASIREIGTDTQYF.

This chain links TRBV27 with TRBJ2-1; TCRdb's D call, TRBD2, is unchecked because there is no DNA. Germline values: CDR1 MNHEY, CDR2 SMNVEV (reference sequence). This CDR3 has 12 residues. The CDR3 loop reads CASSPGGGEQFF.